The 15 T cell receptor beta chains given below trace back to one sample, sequenced in a study of vaccination and CD4 T cells after COVID-19. Cultured CD4+ T cell DNA underwent sequencing with the Oncomine TCR Beta short-read assay. TCRdb independently ran MiXCR on the PCR reads; one entry per CDR3 protein. The repertoire includes 15,000 to 20,000 distinct CDR3 sequences, under 60% of them detected once, and roughly 9.7% sits in the top ten. The sample's treatment: roughly 11-day PBMC culture with coronavirus spike peptide pools or control peptides (ViraFEST assay). These TCRs are of unknown antigen specificity. The specimen was CD4+ T cells from blood, cultured in vitro, collected after SARS-CoV-2 vaccination. The receptors were gathered from a human donor who had recovered from COVID-19.

This clonotype turned up a few times. The chain couples TRBV27 to TRBJ1-1; 8 bases agree with TRBD1. From germline, CDR1 is MNHEY and CDR2 SMNVEV (reference sequence). V dropped 5 bases and J dropped 1; count of bases not matched to a gene: 6. The CDR3 contains 15 residues. The chain's CDR3 is CASSPWTGRNTEAFF. The CDR3 DNA reads TGTGCCAGCAGTCCGTGGACAGGGCGGAACACTGAAGCTTTCTTT.

This clonotype was counted between two and nine times. This chain uses TRBV20-1 with TRBJ1-2, with 11 bases aligning to TRBD1. Germline V gene data show CDR1 as DFQATT and CDR2 as SNEGSKA (reference sequence). With V trimmed by 5 bases and J by 3 bases, 8 bases remained unmatched. The CDR3 totals 15 residues. The CDR3 DNA is TGCAGTGCTTACAAAAGGACAGGGGGCTACTATGGCTACACCTTC. Protein: CSAYKRTGGYYGYTF.

The rearrangement links TRBV21-1 to TRBJ1-1; TRBD1, as called in the table, went unchecked against the DNA. TRBV21-1 is marked as a pseudogene. The CDR3 has 16 residues. CDR3 sequence reads: CATCEEAGPGETEAFF. The CDR3 DNA sequence: TGTGCCACCTGCGAGGAAGCAGGCCCCGGGGAGACTGAAGCTTTCTTT.

V gene TRBV7-2 combines with J gene TRBJ2-7; TRBD1 matches 7 bases. The J segment lost 2 bases and the V segment lost 5 bases, leaving 6 bases of the junction unmatched. This CDR3 contains 14 residues. Germline assignment: CDR1 SGHTA and CDR2 FQGNSA. CDR3 coding DNA: TGTGCCAGCAGCGCCGCAGGGGGACCCTACGAGCAGTACTTC. Translating gives CASSAAGGPYEQYF.

The gene calls are TRBV20-1 and TRBJ2-3, with 10 positions matching TRBD2. The CDR3 length is 17 residues. Germline CDR1 reads DFQATT; CDR2 reads SNEGSKA (reference sequence). Trimming removed 2 bases from V and 7 bases from J; junction bases left unmatched: 15. DNA for the CDR3: TGCAGTGCTAGACCTAGCGGGAGAGAACGTCCGATAAATACGCAGTATTTT. It is translated as CSARPSGRERPINTQYF.

This clonotype was detected only once. This rearrangement joins TRBV25-1 to TRBJ1-3, with no clear D. The V and J ends lost 1 base and 4 bases respectively, with 11 bases between them. In germline, CDR1 is MGHDK, CDR2 SYGVNS. The CDR3 runs 15 residues. CDR3 sequence: CASSESQVFGNTIYF. The DNA for the CDR3 is TGTGCCAGCAGTGAATCGCAGGTCTTCGGAAACACCATATATTTT.

The CDR3 is CASRRADRGNEQFF. In nucleotides, the CDR3 is TGTGCCAGCAGGAGAGCGGACAGGGGAAATGAGCAGTTCTTC. The chain couples TRBV12-3 or TRBV12-4 to TRBJ2-1; 9 bases map to TRBD1. The length of the CDR3 is 14 residues. J lost 7 bases, V lost 6 bases, and 7 bases had no gene match.

The chain combines TRBV7-2 with TRBJ2-5; the D call may be TRBD1 or TRBD2 (5 bases each). Germline V CDR1 and CDR2: SGHTA, FQGNSA. The CDR3 extends over 13 amino acids. The germline V and J ends were trimmed by 2 bases and 5 bases, with 9 bases remaining between them. CDR3: CASSLFGTETQYF. CDR3 in DNA: TGTGCCAGCAGCTTATTCGGGACGGAGACCCAGTACTTC.

This chain uses TRBV6-5 with TRBJ2-3; unclear D gene. The V and J ends lost 2 bases and 1 base respectively, with 7 bases between them. Germline CDR1 MNHEY, CDR2 SVGAGI. The CDR3 extends over 14 amino acids. CDR3 nucleotide sequence: TGTGCCAGCAGTTACCGAGAGGGCACAGATACGCAGTATTTT. Encoded protein: CASSYREGTDTQYF.

The V gene is TRBV15, the J gene TRBJ2-2; possibly TRBD2 for D (6 bases). Between the trimmed V and J ends, which lost 2 bases and 0 bases, there was a span of 10 bases. This CDR3 contains 16 residues. Germline CDR1 reads LNHNV; CDR2 reads YYDKDF (reference sequence). CDR3 sequence: CATSRYRGANTGELFF. DNA of the CDR3: TGTGCCACCAGCAGATACCGCGGGGCGAACACCGGGGAGCTGTTTTTT.

This chain links TRBV7-2 with TRBJ1-1; D is unclear. Germline lookup yields CDR1 SGHTA and CDR2 FQGNSA. The CDR3 runs to 13 residues. V was trimmed by 3 bases and J by 0 bases, leaving 5 bases between them. CDR3 bases: TGTGCCAGCAGCTTGGGCATGAACACTGAAGCTTTCTTT. Protein sequence: CASSLGMNTEAFF.

This clonotype was seen just once. This sequence joins TRBV10-2 and TRBJ1-6; D perhaps matches TRBD1 (6 bases). The CDR3 is 16 residues long. Deletions cut 3 bases from V and 7 bases from J, with 16 bases between. CDR1 and CDR2 (germline): WSHSY, SAAADI. CDR3 amino acids: CASSDSGGTRNSPLHF. The CDR3 DNA follows: TGCGCCAGCAGTGATTCAGGAGGGACAAGAAATTCACCCCTCCACTTT.

The rearrangement uses TRBV24-1 and TRBJ2-1; 7 bases match TRBD2. Germline V gene data show CDR1 as KGHDR and CDR2 as SFDVKD. The length of the CDR3 is 13 residues. J gave up 7 bases and V 8 bases, and 7 bases lay outside the gene matches. CDR3 in amino acids: CATKGGSLNEQFF. The CDR3 DNA follows: TGTGCCACCAAGGGCGGGAGTTTGAATGAGCAGTTCTTC.

The chain uses TRBV28 and TRBJ1-2; D possibly corresponds to TRBD1 (5 bases). The CDR3 spans 13 residues. V was shortened by 8 bases and J by 9 bases, with 19 bases between the two germline ends. CDR1 and CDR2 (germline): MDHEN, SYDVKM. The CDR3 here is CASHTGPISSYTF. In DNA form, the CDR3 reads TGTGCCAGCCACACAGGACCCATAAGCAGCTACACCTTC.

This clonotype has just a few counts. The chain has TRBV2 and TRBJ2-1; D gene unclear. The CDR3 covers 12 residues. V gave up 1 base and J gave up 14 bases, with 12 bases separating them. Germline assignment: CDR1 SNHLY and CDR2 FYNNEI. The CDR3 DNA is TGTGCCAGCAGTGAAGAGGCACCTCGTGAGTTCTTC. Its protein product is CASSEEAPREFF.